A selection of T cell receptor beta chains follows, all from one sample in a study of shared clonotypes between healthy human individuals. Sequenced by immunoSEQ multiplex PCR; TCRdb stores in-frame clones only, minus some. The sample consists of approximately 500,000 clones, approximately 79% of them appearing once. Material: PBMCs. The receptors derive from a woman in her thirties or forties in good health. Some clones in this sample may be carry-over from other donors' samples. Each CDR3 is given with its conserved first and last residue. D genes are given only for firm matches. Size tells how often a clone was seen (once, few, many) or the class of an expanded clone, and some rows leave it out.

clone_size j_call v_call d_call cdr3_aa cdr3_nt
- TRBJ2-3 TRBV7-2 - CASSLVLVGGTQYF TGTGCCAGCAGCTTAGTACTAGTTGGTGGGACGCAGTATTTT
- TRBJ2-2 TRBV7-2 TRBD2 CASSPGTSGRTPNTGELFF TGTGCCAGCAGCCCAGGGACTAGCGGGAGGACCCCCAACACCGGGGAGCTGTTTTTT
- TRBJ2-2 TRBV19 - CASSIVGAGAGELFF TGTGCCAGTAGTATAGTGGGGGCAGGGGCCGGGGAGCTGTTTTTT
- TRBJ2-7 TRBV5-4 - CASSLGLNYEQYF TGTGCCAGCAGCTTGGGGCTGAACTACGAGCAGTACTTC
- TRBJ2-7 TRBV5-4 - CASSLTSDEQYF TGTGCCAGCAGCCTCACTAGTGACGAGCAGTACTTC
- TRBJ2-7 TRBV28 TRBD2 CASRAIWSGSPYEQYF TGTGCCAGCAGGGCCATCTGGAGCGGGAGCCCCTACGAGCAGTACTTC
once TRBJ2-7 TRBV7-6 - CASSPRRNSYEQYF TGTGCCAGCAGCCCCCGGAGGAATTCCTACGAGCAGTACTTC
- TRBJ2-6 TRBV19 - CASTPRRSGANVLTF TGTGCCAGTACCCCGCGGCGATCTGGGGCCAACGTCCTGACTTTC
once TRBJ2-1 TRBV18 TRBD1 CASSPLQGVQFF TGTGCCAGCTCACCACTACAGGGGGTACAGTTCTTC
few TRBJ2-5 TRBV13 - CASTTGGSWGQETQYF TGTGCCAGCACCACCGGTGGCTCGTGGGGCCAAGAGACCCAGTACTTC
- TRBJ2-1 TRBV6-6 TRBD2 CASSYGGSSYNEQFF TGTGCCAGCAGTTACGGCGGGAGCTCCTACAATGAGCAGTTCTTC
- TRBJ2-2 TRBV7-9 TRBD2 CASSRTSGREELFF TGTGCCAGCAGCCGGACTAGCGGGAGAGAGGAGCTGTTTTTT
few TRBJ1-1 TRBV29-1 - CSATEGPQAFF TGCAGCGCCACTGAGGGACCCCAAGCTTTCTTT
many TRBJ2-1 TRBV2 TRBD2 CASRRAGGGSNEQFF TGTGCCAGCAGGCGTGCGGGGGGAGGGTCCAATGAGCAGTTCTTC
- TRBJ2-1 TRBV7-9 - CASSLIGGGSGEQFF TGTGCCAGCAGCTTAATCGGCGGCGGGTCGGGTGAGCAGTTCTTC
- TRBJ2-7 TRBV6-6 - CASSTARGEQYF TGTGCCAGCAGTACAGCTAGAGGCGAGCAGTACTTC
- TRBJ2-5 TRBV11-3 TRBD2 CASSPGLAGGEETQYF TGTGCCAGCAGCCCAGGACTAGCGGGAGGTGAGGAGACCCAGTACTTC
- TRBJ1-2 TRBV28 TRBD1 CASSTRFTGDTYGYTF TGTGCCAGCAGCACACGCTTTACAGGGGACACCTATGGCTACACCTTC
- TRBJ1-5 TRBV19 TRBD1 CATSATGGDQPQHF TGTGCCACCTCTGCGACAGGGGGCGATCAGCCCCAGCATTTT
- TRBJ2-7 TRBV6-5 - CASSYSTGEQYF TGTGCCAGCAGTTACTCCACGGGCGAGCAGTACTTC
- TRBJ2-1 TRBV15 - CATSSDSSSYNEQFF TGTGCCACCAGCAGTGATAGCAGCTCCTACAATGAGCAGTTCTTC
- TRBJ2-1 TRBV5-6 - CASSQLGPSGSYNEQFF TGTGCCAGCAGCCAGTTGGGGCCGTCGGGGTCCTACAATGAGCAGTTCTTC